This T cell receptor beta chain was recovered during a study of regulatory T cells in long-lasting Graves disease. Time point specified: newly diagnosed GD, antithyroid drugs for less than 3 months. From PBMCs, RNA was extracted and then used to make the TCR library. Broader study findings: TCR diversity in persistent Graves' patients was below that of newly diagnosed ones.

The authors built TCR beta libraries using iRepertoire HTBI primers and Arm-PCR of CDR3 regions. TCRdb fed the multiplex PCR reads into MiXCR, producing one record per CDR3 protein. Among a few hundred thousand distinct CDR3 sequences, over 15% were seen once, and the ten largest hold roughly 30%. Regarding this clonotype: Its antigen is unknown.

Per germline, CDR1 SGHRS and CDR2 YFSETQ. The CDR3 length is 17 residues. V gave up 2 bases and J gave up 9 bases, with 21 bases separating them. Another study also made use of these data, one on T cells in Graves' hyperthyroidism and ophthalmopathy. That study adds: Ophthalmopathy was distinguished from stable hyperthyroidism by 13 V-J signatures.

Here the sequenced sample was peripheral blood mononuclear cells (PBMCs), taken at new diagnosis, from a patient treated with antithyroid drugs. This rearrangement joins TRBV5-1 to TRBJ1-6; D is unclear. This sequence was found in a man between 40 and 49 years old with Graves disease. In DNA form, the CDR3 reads TGCGCCAGCAGCTTCGGGCTTCGACTCGGAATGAGTTCACCCCTCCACTTT. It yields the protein CASSFGLRLGMSSPLHF.